What follows is one T cell receptor beta chain and its context. Antigen: not known. These data come from a study of cytomegalovirus exposure and HLA in healthy donors. Study-wide context: Prior work identified 95 million to 120 million unique TCR beta sequences in some 200 million T cells. Regarding the study as a whole: TCR beta V segments were, for the most part, productive about 87% or about 30% of the time in an earlier analysis. HLA restriction was apparent for most CMV-associated TCR beta chains in a later analysis.

All the people who gave samples were healthy bone marrow donors. The primer mix had 60 Vbeta and 13 Jbeta primers. Clones were sequenced by immunoSEQ multiplex PCR, and TCRdb holds only the in-frame ones, with some missing. The table has roughly 110,000 clones, roughly 70% seen once. This CDR3 is built from 15 residues. CDR1 is MNHNS, CDR2 SASEGT, per germline. V was pared by 4 bases and J by 3 bases, with 2 bases of the junction left unmatched. V usage is TRBV6-1 and J usage is TRBJ2-2; 10 nucleotides agree with TRBD2. The material sequenced was PBMCs. The receptor's source is a male donor in good health and CMV-seropositive. Here the CDR3 DNA reads TGTGCCAGCAGTGTACTAGCGGGGCACACCGGGGAGCTGTTTTTT. Translated: CASSVLAGHTGELFF.